This T cell receptor beta chain appears in the sequencing data of a study of human T cells and chemical hapten exposure. The overall study: Minor volume differences among pooled libraries chiefly drove per-sample TCR yield variation.

During construction of the library, unique molecular identifiers were attached to individual cDNA molecules for quantitative, reproducible TCR counting. MiXCR, applied by TCRdb to the RACE reads, yields one record per CDR3 protein. The table lists about 70,000 distinct CDR3 sequences, 10% to 11% of them singletons. The CDR3 consists of 15 residues. The germline V gene encodes CDR1 SGHVS and CDR2 FNYEAQ. J was trimmed by 3 bases and V by 4 bases; bases with no gene match: 9. Time point of the sample: pre-sensitization, week 0. Indicated treatment: therapeutic diphenylcyclopropenone sensitization with weekly scalp DPC. Only after blood had been drawn was each patch test applied.

The genes are TRBV7-6 and TRBJ2-7; 7 bases agree with TRBD1. The sequencing here drew on whole blood, taken in connection with sensitization to the hapten diphenylcyclopropenone (DPC). This clonotype was sampled from a woman aged 45-65 years with alopecia areata. Some clones in this sample may be carry-over from other donors' samples. In nucleotides, the CDR3 is TGTGCCAGCAGCTCGCAGCCGGGACAGAACTACGAGCAGTACTTC. This encodes CASSSQPGQNYEQYF.